This TCR beta chain comes out of a study of shared clonotypes between healthy human individuals. Study-level information: Three CD4 naive, three CD4 memory, two CD8 naive and one CD8 memory plate were used per donor.

Germline lookup yields CDR1 KGHSH and CDR2 LQKENI. V dropped 2 bases and J dropped 0 bases, with 12 bases sitting between them. This CDR3 spans 16 amino acids. Genomic DNA belonging to each subset was distributed in equal measure over several immunoSEQ plates. Sequencing was performed with immunoSEQ multiplex PCR; in TCRdb, only in-frame clones are kept and a portion is missing. The table lists 1.6 million or so clones, 98% to 99% of them singletons. This clone was found once. Its specificity is not known. Overall study results and limits: Collection of samples was limited to blood; tissue repertoires likely differ.

This TCR came from a man in his thirties or forties in good health. The chain recombines TRBV18 with TRBJ2-3; maybe TRBD1 (6 bases). The sequenced sample consisted of naive CD4+ T cells sorted from blood. Subset given: CD45RA+ positively selected. CDR3 sequence: CASSPFGQPSTDTQYF. CDR3 nucleotide sequence: TGTGCCAGCTCACCATTCGGACAGCCTAGCACAGATACGCAGTATTTT.